One and the same sample provided the 5 T cell receptor beta chains below, sequenced in a study of shared clonotypes between healthy human individuals. Only in-frame clones appear in the TCRdb table, and some are missing; sequencing was by immunoSEQ multiplex PCR. The sample includes 2 million to 2.5 million clones, roughly 94% of them seen just once. Material: naive CD4+ T cells sorted from blood. Subset: CD45RA+ positively selected. These receptors all stem from a man aged 18 to 29 in good health.

The V call is TRBV10-3, the J call TRBJ1-1; weak D call: TRBD1 (5 bases). The CDR3 extends over 11 amino acids. Trimming took 11 bases from V and 1 from J, leaving 8 bases between them. Germline loops: CDR1 ENHRY, CDR2 SYGVKD. CDR3 nucleotides: TGTGCCGCGAGGGGGAACACTGAAGCTTTCTTT. The encoded protein is CAARGNTEAFF.

The CDR3 here is CASRPRVSGKQYF. The CDR3 region has the DNA TGTGCCAGCAGACCCAGGGTTTCAGGCAAGCAGTACTTC. The chain combines TRBV27 with TRBJ2-7, with D maybe TRBD1 (5 bases). In germline, CDR1 is MNHEY, CDR2 SMNVEV (reference sequence). This CDR3 has 13 residues. Between the trimmed V and J ends, which lost 6 bases and 8 bases, there was a span of 17 bases.

This clone was seen only once. The V call is TRBV11-2, the J call TRBJ2-5, with TRBD2 as a possible D gene (6 bases). Germline loops: CDR1 SGHAT, CDR2 FQNNGV. This CDR3 region has 16 residues. V was pared by 1 base and J by 1 base, with 13 bases between. CDR3 sequence (DNA): TGTGCCAGCAGCTTAGGTTGGAGGGGCCCCCAAGAGACCCAGTACTTC. Its protein product is CASSLGWRGPQETQYF.

V gene TRBV9 combines with J gene TRBJ2-5, with a possible D match to TRBD2 (6 bases). In germline, CDR1 is SGDLS, CDR2 YYNGEE. The CDR3 loop spans 15 amino acids. The ends were cut back, 6 bases at V and 5 bases at J, with 20 bases in the middle. Here the CDR3 reads CASTIGPSAVETQYF. The CDR3, as DNA: TGTGCCAGCACAATCGGCCCTAGCGCTGTGGAGACCCAGTACTTC.

V gene TRBV29-1 combines with J gene TRBJ1-5; D may be TRBD1 (5 bases). The CDR3 spans 13 residues. Trimming took off 7 bases at V and 3 bases at J, with 13 bases between the two ends. The germline V gene has CDR1 SQVTM and CDR2 ANQGSEA. The CDR3 bases are TGCAGCGCCCAGGACAACTACAATCAGCCCCAGCATTTT. The encoded protein is CSAQDNYNQPQHF. The full variable domain, with the rest looked up from reference TRBV29-1 and TRBJ1-5, is SAVISQKPSRDICQRGTSLTIQCQVDSQVTMMFWYRQQPGQSLTLIATANQGSEATYESGFVIDKFPISRPNLTFSTLTVSNMSPEDSSIYLCSAQDNYNQPQHFGDGTRLSIL.